This T cell receptor (beta chain) derives from a study of shared clonotypes between healthy human individuals. Study-level points and caveats: The study found roughly 5% of naive CD4 clonotypes shared across several donors.

Some clones are missing from TCRdb's copy, which holds only in-frame ones; the method was immunoSEQ multiplex PCR. The table has 1.5 million to 2.5 million clones, around 96% seen once. V lost 5 bases to trimming and J lost 5 bases; unmatched junction nucleotides: 8. The CDR3 contains 14 residues. Germline V CDR1 and CDR2: MNHEY, SMNVEV (reference sequence). This clone was detected once. The antigen is unknown. Cells designated naive CD8 were CD45RO-negative and were positively selected for CCR7, with terminally differentiated effector memory CD45RA+ cells excluded. The chain links TRBV27 to TRBJ2-7, with TRBD2 identical over 8 bases. This TCR was recovered from a man aged 18 to 29 in good health. The specimen sequenced was naive CD8+ T cells sorted from blood. CDR3: CASSPTTSGHEQYF. The CDR3 nucleotides are TGTGCCAGCAGTCCCACCACTAGCGGCCACGAGCAGTACTTC.